This TCR beta chain was profiled in a study of blood T cell repertoires in COVID-19. On the study more broadly: Specimens from acute and convalescent COVID-19 originated in the United States, Italy and Spain.

The germline V and J ends were trimmed by 3 bases and 5 bases, with 20 bases remaining between them. The CDR3 has 16 amino acids. Germline CDR1 SEHNR, CDR2 FQNEAQ (reference sequence). TCRdb keeps only in-frame clones here, not all; method: immunoSEQ multiplex PCR. The repertoire includes approximately 90,000 clones, over 75% of them detected once, and 3.8% sits in the top ten. This TCR was recovered from a man aged 55 to 70 with acute or convalescent COVID-19. The sequenced sample consisted of peripheral blood. This sequence joins TRBV7-9 and TRBJ2-7, with TRBD1 as a possible D gene (5 bases). For the CDR3, the DNA is TGTGCCAGCAGCTTTCCCCCCGCAGGGTATTCCCACGAGCAGTACTTC. Translation gives CASSFPPAGYSHEQYF.